These 13 T cell receptor beta chains originate from one sample sequenced in a study of T cell changes during pregnancy in multiple sclerosis. The table came from immunoSEQ multiplex PCR; TCRdb's copy has only in-frame clones and leaves some out. The table has 50,000 or so clones, roughly 92% seen once. Specimen: CD4+ T cells from peripheral blood mononuclear cells, collected before pregnancy. These receptor sequences come from a female donor with multiple sclerosis, enrolled in a pregnancy study.

This chain connects TRBV11-1 to TRBJ2-1; D is perhaps TRBD2 (5 bases). From germline, CDR1 is SGHAT and CDR2 FQDESV (reference sequence). CDR3 length equals 15 residues. Trimming stripped 1 base from V and 6 bases from J, with 13 bases between. CDR3 residues: CASSLVRGSRNEQFF. The CDR3 region has the DNA TGTGCCAGCAGCTTAGTTCGCGGGTCCCGCAATGAGCAGTTCTTC.

The rearrangement links TRBV28 to TRBJ1-4; no definite D call. Germline V gene data show CDR1 as MDHEN and CDR2 as SYDVKM. The CDR3 has 14 amino acids. V was trimmed by 1 base and J by 0 bases, leaving 3 bases between them. DNA for the CDR3: TGTGCCAGCAGTTTATATACAACTAATGAAAAACTGTTTTTT. Encoded protein: CASSLYTTNEKLFF.

The gene calls are TRBV19 and TRBJ2-3; D remains unclear. Germline V CDR1 and CDR2: LNHDA, SQIVND (reference sequence). The CDR3 totals 16 residues. Trimming cost V 3 bases and J 0 bases, with 13 bases left between them. CDR3 coding DNA: TGTGCCAGTAGTATTTTTCTAATTACTAGCACAGATACGCAGTATTTT. Its translation: CASSIFLITSTDTQYF.

CDR3 nucleotides: TGCGCCAGCAGCTTGAACACAGGGGGCACTGAAGCTTTCTTT. The encoded protein is CASSLNTGGTEAFF. The chain carries TRBV5-1 and TRBJ1-1, with 8 nucleotides matching TRBD1. Unmatched junction bases numbered 3, after V lost 1 base and J lost 4 bases. The germline gives CDR1 SGHRS, CDR2 YFSETQ. This CDR3 comprises 14 residues.

J is TRBJ2-7 and V is TRBV5-1; possible D gene TRBD1, 5 bases. The V gene lost 7 bases and the J gene lost 4 bases, with 15 bases spanning the gap. Germline V CDR1 and CDR2: SGHRS, YFSETQ. The CDR3 sequence is 13 residues long. CDR3 protein: CASGATPLYEQYF. The DNA for the CDR3 is TGCGCCAGCGGGGCTACCCCCTTGTACGAGCAGTACTTC.

V is TRBV28 and J is TRBJ2-1, with 8 positions matching TRBD2. Trimming removed 3 bases from V and 1 base from J; junction bases left unmatched: 11. Germline CDR1 and CDR2: MDHEN and SYDVKM. The CDR3 sequence is 18 residues long. The CDR3 spells CASSFPQRERRSYNEQFF. The DNA for the CDR3 is TGTGCCAGCAGTTTCCCTCAGCGGGAGCGGCGTTCCTACAATGAGCAGTTCTTC.

The rearrangement links TRBV29-1 to TRBJ1-3; D might be TRBD1 (6 bases). The V gene lost 7 bases and the J gene lost 1 base, with 11 bases spanning the gap. From germline, CDR1 is SQVTM and CDR2 ANQGSEA. This CDR3 has 13 residues. CDR3 sequence: CSEQGQSGNTIYF. The CDR3 region has the DNA TGCAGCGAACAGGGTCAATCTGGAAACACCATATATTTT.

The CDR3 sequence is CASSERGSRTKNIQYF. The CDR3 coding sequence is TGTGCCAGCAGTGAAAGGGGATCGAGAACCAAAAACATTCAGTACTTC. The chain has TRBV6-1 and TRBJ2-4, with D possibly being TRBD1 (5 bases). CDR1 and CDR2 from the germline V gene are MNHNS and SASEGT. The ends were cut back, 2 bases at V and 2 bases at J, with 13 bases in the middle. The CDR3 runs to 16 residues.

The gene calls are TRBV5-4 and TRBJ2-7, with 9 bases aligning to TRBD2. J gave up 5 bases and V 4 bases, and 10 bases lay outside the gene matches. This CDR3 is 15 amino acids long. Germline CDR1 reads SGHNT; CDR2 reads YYREEE (reference sequence). The CDR3: CASSPPGGREDEQYF. In DNA, the CDR3 is TGTGCCAGCAGCCCGCCGGGCGGGAGGGAGGACGAGCAGTACTTC.

This clone was detected only once. This chain links TRBV29-1 with TRBJ1-1; 7 bases fit TRBD1. This CDR3 is 18 amino acids long. CDR1 and CDR2 from the germline V gene are SQVTM and ANQGSEA. With 6 bases clipped from V and 0 bases from J, the junction kept 19 bases outside the gene matches. The CDR3 DNA sequence: TGCAGCGTCCTCATGGGTAGGGGCTACAGGGGCCTGAACACTGAAGCTTTCTTT. As protein: CSVLMGRGYRGLNTEAFF.

This clone appeared a single time. The gene calls are TRBV28 and TRBJ1-3; D uncertain. Germline CDR1 reads MDHEN; CDR2 reads SYDVKM. V gave up 5 bases and J gave up 0 bases, with 8 bases separating them. The CDR3 extends over 14 amino acids. Here the CDR3 reads CASSLQHSGNTIYF. CDR3 nucleotides: TGTGCCAGCAGTCTACAGCACTCTGGAAACACCATATATTTT.

The genes are TRBV18 and TRBJ1-2; tentatively, D is TRBD1 (6 bases). The germline V gene has CDR1 KGHSH and CDR2 LQKENI. CDR3 length equals 14 residues. V shed 3 bases and J shed 6 bases, with 14 bases lying between them. The CDR3, as DNA: TGTGCCAGCTCACCTGACAGGCAAAACAATGGCTACACCTTC. Protein: CASSPDRQNNGYTF.

The gene calls are TRBV18 and TRBJ1-2; 10 nucleotides match TRBD1. Germline V lookup: CDR1 KGHSH, CDR2 LQKENI. The CDR3 length is 16 residues. Trimming took 0 bases from V and 8 from J; bases not matched to a gene: 9. The DNA of the CDR3 is TGTGCCAGCTCACCACCGGGCGGGACAGGGGTCGACGGCTACACCTTC. Its translation is CASSPPGGTGVDGYTF. Using reference TRBV18 and TRBJ1-2 for the parts outside the CDR3, the full variable domain is NAGVMQNPRHLVRRRGQEARLRCSPMKGHSHVYWYRQLPEEGLKFMVYLQKENIIDESGMPKERFSAEFPKEGPSILRIQQVVRGDSAAYFCASSPPGGTGVDGYTFGSGTRLTVV.